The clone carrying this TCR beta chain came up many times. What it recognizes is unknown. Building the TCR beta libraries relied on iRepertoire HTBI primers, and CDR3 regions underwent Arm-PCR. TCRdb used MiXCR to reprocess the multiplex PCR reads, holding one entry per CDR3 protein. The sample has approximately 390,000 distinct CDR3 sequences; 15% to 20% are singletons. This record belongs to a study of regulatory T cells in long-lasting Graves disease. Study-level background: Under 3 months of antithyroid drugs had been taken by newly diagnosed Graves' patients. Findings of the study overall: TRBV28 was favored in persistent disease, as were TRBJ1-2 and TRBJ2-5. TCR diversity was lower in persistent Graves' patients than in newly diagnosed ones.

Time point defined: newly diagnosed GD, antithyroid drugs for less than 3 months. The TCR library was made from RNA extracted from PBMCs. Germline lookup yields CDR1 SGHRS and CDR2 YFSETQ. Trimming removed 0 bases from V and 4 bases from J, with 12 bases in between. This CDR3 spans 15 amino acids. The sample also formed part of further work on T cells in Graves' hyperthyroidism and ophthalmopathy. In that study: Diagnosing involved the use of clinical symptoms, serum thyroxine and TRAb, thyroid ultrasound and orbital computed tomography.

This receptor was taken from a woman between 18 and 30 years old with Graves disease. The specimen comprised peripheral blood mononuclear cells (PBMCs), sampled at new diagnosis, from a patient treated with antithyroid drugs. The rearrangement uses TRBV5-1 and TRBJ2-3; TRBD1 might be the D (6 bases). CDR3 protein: CASSLVGRGPDTQYF. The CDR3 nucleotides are TGCGCCAGCAGCTTGGTGGGCAGGGGCCCAGATACGCAGTATTTT.